This TCR beta chain was documented in a study of blood T cell repertoires in COVID-19. The overall study: Recovered Cohort 3 donors showed two negative PCRs, clearance, or symptom resolution. The origin of the acute and convalescent COVID-19 samples was the United States, Italy and Spain. From T cells, B-cell-depleted T cells, or PBMCs came the material, which was cDNA or gDNA.

The table came from immunoSEQ multiplex PCR; TCRdb's copy has only in-frame clones and leaves some out. The sample lists some 330,000 clones, about 87% occurring once. In assigning cohorts, the study relied on participant-reported clinical history. This CDR3 is 13 amino acids long. Germline V gives CDR1 GTSNPN, CDR2 SVGIG (reference sequence). V lost 6 bases, J lost 1 base, and 3 bases stayed unmatched. This receptor was obtained from a man aged 35 to 55 in a cohort exposed to, infected with or recovered from COVID-19 (not recorded which). This chain links TRBV30 with TRBJ1-3; 7 nucleotides match TRBD1. Sequenced material: PBMCs or T cells enriched from blood (not recorded which). CDR3 bases: TGTGCCTGCAGACAGGGATCTGGAAACACCATATATTTT. This encodes CACRQGSGNTIYF.